This TCR beta chain appears in the sequencing data of a study of Ad26.COV2.S vaccination and SARS-CoV-2 variants. General observations from the study: TCR breadth and depth analyses may have underestimated total T cell responses.

Concerning this clone itself: Antigen unknown.

TCRdb's copy holds only in-frame clones and misses some; the assay was immunoSEQ multiplex PCR. The sample holds about 440,000 clones; 90% are singletons and the top ten take roughly 4.3%. Treatment meaning: some 20 received Ad26.COV2.S at low or high dose, single or two shots; a few received placebo; per-sample allocation not given. Samples analyzed were those drawn on day 63 after the first vaccine or placebo injection. The donor was a Boston adult aged 18-55 years. In the vaccine, an Ad26 vector expressed the SARS-CoV-2 spike of the Wuhan strain. Germline V gives CDR1 LGHDT, CDR2 YNNKEL (reference sequence). V was clipped by 3 bases and J by 0 bases, with 11 bases between them. This CDR3 comprises 15 residues.

This chain joins TRBV3-1 (or the pseudogene TRBV3-2) and TRBJ1-2; TRBD1 might be the D (6 bases). The receptor's source is a person aged 18-65 years who received the Ad26.COV2.S COVID-19 vaccine or a placebo. The starting material was peripheral blood, obtained in a trial of Ad26.COV2.S vaccine versus placebo. The CDR3 sequence: CASSHLDRSNYGYTF. In DNA form, the CDR3 reads TGTGCCAGCAGCCACCTAGACAGGTCTAACTATGGCTACACCTTC.